This T cell receptor (beta chain) was found in a study of blood T cell repertoires in COVID-19 (dated by TCRdb to 2020 to 2021). For the study in its entirety: For ImmuneRACE Cohort 3, a participant was defined as recovered based on two consecutive negative NP/OP PCR tests, clearance by a healthcare professional, or resolution of symptoms. Collaborator samples came from the United States, Italy and Spain and covered acute and convalescent phases of COVID-19. The material from the prospective study consisted of cDNA or gDNA derived from T cells, B-cell-depleted T cells, or PBMCs. The dataset comprised deeply sampled blood TCRbeta repertoires from subjects exposed to, actively infected with, or recovered from COVID-19. The repertoires were made available in a free public database intended to serve as a resource for research on the immune response to SARS-CoV-2. Samples came from the ongoing ImmuneRACE study (first 160 participants) plus 1,254 subjects from 6 global collaborators. Nearly every sample came with metadata listing a de-identified subject ID, COVID-19 status, age in years and sex. Where available, HLA class I and class II types were obtained from metadata supplied by the sample provider rather than from assay-based typing. Findings and caveats that apply to the study as a whole: Clinical and demographic metadata were provided uncurated, with the amount varying by source and participant.

Measured from the cysteine to the phenylalanine, the CDR3 is 11 residues long. Of the read, only the CDR3 DNA is kept; its 33 bases are in frame from base 1. For CDR1 and CDR2, the germline V gene (reference sequence) lists DFQATT and SNEGSKA. TCRbeta CDR3 regions were amplified from genomic DNA using the immunoSEQ Assay, a bias-controlled multiplex PCR. Per the original workflow: The number of nucleated cells in each sample was estimated from the amplification of reference gene primers within the assay. To quantify the absolute abundance of each unique TCRbeta CDR3 rearrangement, sequence reads were collapsed and filtered. Productive Simpson clonality was computed per sample as the square root of Simpson's diversity index over productive rearrangements. TCRdb's version of the immuneACCESS table is confined to in-frame rearrangements and falls short of the full clone set. An unresolved V gene accounts for under half of the shortfall where checked; the remainder is of unknown origin. The DNA was the basis for D and trimming; V, J and clone size are from that table. This sample gives some 300,000 clones in total; around 90% of them show up just once. In total, the top ten clones hold 2% to 2.5% of the sample.

As to this clone: The target of this receptor is not known. Base qualities are not recorded, but no much larger clone differs from it by a single base.

Participants in the prospective study were aged about 18 to 89 years, lived in 24 United States geographic areas, and enrolled through a virtual design. Cohort assignment in the prospective study relied on participant-reported clinical history from a screening survey and a study questionnaire. In the prospective study, whole blood, serum and a nasopharyngeal or oropharyngeal swab were collected from each participant by mobile phlebotomists. Over a roughly 2-month period, participants in the prospective study had the option of providing additional blood draws and questionnaires. Blood samples from the prospective study were shipped frozen or at room temperature prior to DNA extraction.

This clonotype was sampled from a woman aged 55 to 70 in a cohort exposed to, infected with or recovered from COVID-19 (not recorded which). This chain joins TRBV20-1 to TRBJ1-2, with the D gene call left open. The sequenced sample was PBMCs or T cells enriched from blood (not recorded which). The sequence in DNA is TGCAGCGTGGGCCTGTCCTATGGCTACACCTTC. It encodes CSVGLSYGYTF.